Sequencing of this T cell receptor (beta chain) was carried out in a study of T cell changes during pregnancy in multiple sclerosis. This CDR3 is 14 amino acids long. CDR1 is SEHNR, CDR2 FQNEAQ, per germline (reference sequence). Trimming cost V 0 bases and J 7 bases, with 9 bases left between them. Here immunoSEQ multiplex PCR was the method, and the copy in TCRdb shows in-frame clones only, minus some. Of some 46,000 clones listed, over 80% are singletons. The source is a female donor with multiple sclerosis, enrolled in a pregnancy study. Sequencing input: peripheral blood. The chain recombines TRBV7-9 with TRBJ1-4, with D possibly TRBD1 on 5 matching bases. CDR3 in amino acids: CASSLARAGEKLFF. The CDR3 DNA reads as TGTGCCAGCAGCTTAGCCAGGGCGGGTGAAAAACTGTTTTTT.